The 2 T cell receptor beta chains below come from one sample, sequenced in a study of OX40 agonist ivuxolimab in advanced cancers. Library preparation used the immunoSEQ multiplex PCR assay. TCRdb obtained this table from immuneACCESS and retained in-frame rearrangements with V and J assigned. These tables miss some clones; where compared with another copy, unresolved V genes account for less than half of the shortfall, and the remainder is unexplained. In this sample the table shows tens of thousands of clones, 85% to 90% of which occur a single time. The ten largest make up 0.75% to 0.9% of the sample. The input for sequencing was CD4+ or CD8+ T cells sorted from blood, taken in a trial of the OX40 agonist ivuxolimab. These receptor sequences come from an adult with an advanced solid tumor such as melanoma, head and neck, liver or kidney cancer.

As regards this clone: Other DNA sequences in the sample encode the same CDR3. The rearrangement joins TRBV7-2 to TRBJ2-7; perhaps TRBD2 as D (6 bases). Germline-derived CDR1 and CDR2 are SGHTA and FQGNSA. Between the trimmed V and J ends, which lost 2 bases and 0 bases, there was a span of 11 bases. The CDR3 sequence is 15 residues long. The CDR3 DNA follows: TGTGCCAGCAGCTTACGGAGGGGAGCCTCCTACGAGCAGTACTTC. Translation: CASSLRRGASYEQYF.

This clone came up a few times. The chain links TRBV2 to TRBJ2-7; D possibly corresponds to TRBD2 (5 bases). Deletions cut 6 bases from V and 5 bases from J, with 17 bases between. Germline-derived CDR1 and CDR2 are SNHLY and FYNNEI. The CDR3 totals 14 residues. CDR3 region: CASSALTEGDEQYF. CDR3 in DNA: TGTGCCAGCAGCGCCTTGACTGAGGGTGACGAGCAGTACTTC.